The 3 T cell receptor beta chains reported below all come from one sample, sequenced in a study of Graves' ophthalmopathy and Graves' hyperthyroidism. RNA transcripts provided the template for amplifying TCR beta CDR3 regions. An opening RT-PCR round employed HTBI primers and preceded a second-round multiplex PCR. TCRdb reprocessed the multiplex PCR reads via MiXCR and lists one record per CDR3 protein. The data hold 150,000 to 200,000 distinct CDR3 sequences, with 35% to 50% observed a single time. The sample taken for sequencing was peripheral blood. These receptors were obtained from a man aged 30-40 years with Graves' ophthalmopathy.

In this sample, this clonotype turned up many times. The rearrangement links TRBV19 to TRBJ1-5, with D possibly matching TRBD1 (5 bases). Germline loops: CDR1 LNHDA, CDR2 SQIVND (reference sequence). V was clipped by 1 base and J by 7 bases, with 17 bases between them. The CDR3 sequence is 16 residues long. The CDR3: CASSIGGTPGRQPQHF. As DNA, the CDR3 is TGTGCCAGTAGTATAGGGGGGACCCCGGGACGACAGCCCCAGCATTTT.

This chain uses TRBV6-1 with TRBJ1-3, with 7 bases identical to TRBD1. The CDR3 length is 16 residues. Trimming cost V 4 bases and J 0 bases; bases outside gene matches: 6. Per germline, CDR1 MNHNS and CDR2 SASEGT. CDR3 sequence (DNA): TGTGCCAGCAGTGCCGGACAGGCTTACTCTGGAAACACCATATATTTT. It encodes CASSAGQAYSGNTIYF.

This clonotype has ten or more counts. V gene TRBV5-5 combines with J gene TRBJ2-5, with D possibly being TRBD1 (5 bases). The CDR3 length is 15 residues. CDR1 and CDR2 from the germline V gene are SGHKS and YYEKEE (reference sequence). Trimming took 0 bases from V and 0 from J, leaving 9 bases between them. The chain's CDR3 is CASSLDRIYQETQYF. CDR3 coding DNA: TGTGCCAGCAGCTTGGACAGGATATACCAAGAGACCCAGTACTTC.